This TCR beta chain was sequenced during a study of Ad26.COV2.S vaccination and SARS-CoV-2 variants. A remark on this clone: Its specificity is not known.

CDR1 SGHVS and CDR2 FQNEAQ come from the germline V gene. The CDR3 spans 16 residues. V shed 2 bases and J shed 2 bases, with 13 bases lying between them. The treatment here: 15 to 20 received Ad26.COV2.S at low or high dose, single or two shots; five or six received placebo; per-sample allocation not given. Day 63 after the first vaccine or placebo injection was the time point for sampling. Notes on the study in general: An underestimation of total T cell responses may have resulted from the TCR breadth and depth analyses.

Assay: immunoSEQ multiplex PCR; the TCRdb copy retains only in-frame clones and omits some. Here the sample spans 500,000 or so clones, approximately 88% being singletons. Here the sequenced sample was peripheral blood, taken in a trial of Ad26.COV2.S vaccine versus placebo. The sequence came from a person aged 18-65 years who received the Ad26.COV2.S COVID-19 vaccine or a placebo. The rearrangement uses TRBV7-8 and TRBJ2-1; D uncertain. This CDR3 is CASSLRTHNAYNEQFF. In DNA, the CDR3 is TGTGCCAGCAGCTTACGCACCCACAATGCCTACAATGAGCAGTTCTTC. Filled out from reference TRBV7-8 and TRBJ2-1, the complete variable domain reads GAGVSQSPRYKVAKRGQDVALRCDPISGHVSLFWYQQALGQGPEFLTYFQNEAQLDKSGLPSDRFFAERPEGSVSTLKIQRTQQEDSAVYLCASSLRTHNAYNEQFFGPGTRLTVL.